The next 5 T cell receptor beta chains were all read from a single sample in a study of cytomegalovirus exposure and HLA in healthy donors. PCR primers comprised 60 Vbeta and 13 Jbeta primers. Sequenced by immunoSEQ multiplex PCR; TCRdb stores in-frame clones only, minus some. The data hold tens of thousands of clones, with about 75% observed a single time. Sequencing was carried out using PBMCs. The receptors here all came from a man aged 55-75 years in good health and CMV-seropositive.

This chain links TRBV9 with TRBJ1-2; D remains unclear. Germline loops: CDR1 SGDLS, CDR2 YYNGEE. The V and J ends lost 3 bases and 0 bases respectively, with 21 bases between them. The CDR3 runs 18 residues. The CDR3 DNA reads as TGTGCCAGCAGCGCTACGGACTTATCAGCGACCACTAACTATGGCTACACCTTC. It yields the protein CASSATDLSATTNYGYTF.

The chain has TRBV5-1 and TRBJ1-6; tentative D call: TRBD1 (5 bases). Germline CDR1 reads SGHRS; CDR2 reads YFSETQ. The CDR3 runs 16 residues. Trimming took off 3 bases at V and 13 bases at J, with 23 bases between the two ends. CDR3 sequence: CASSWEASGTHVPLHF. CDR3 nucleotide sequence: TGCGCCAGCAGCTGGGAGGCCTCCGGGACCCACGTTCCCCTCCACTTT.

The chain couples TRBV2 to TRBJ2-7; 9 nucleotides align to TRBD2. The V gene's germline CDR1 is SNHLY and CDR2 FYNNEI. V shed 8 bases, J shed 3 bases, and the junction held 11 bases outside the gene matches. The CDR3 covers 15 residues. In nucleotides, the CDR3 is TGTGCCAGCGGAGAGGAGGCGGGAGGGTACTACGAGCAGTACTTC. It is translated as CASGEEAGGYYEQYF.

This rearrangement joins TRBV6-6 to TRBJ2-7; 10 bases align to TRBD1. V shed 4 bases and J 5 bases; nucleotides not matched to a gene: 11. The CDR3 runs to 16 residues. CDR1 and CDR2 from the germline V gene are MNHNY and SVGAGI (reference sequence). The CDR3 sequence: CASSWAGTGVFHEQYF. CDR3 sequence (DNA): TGTGCCAGCAGTTGGGCCGGGACAGGGGTCTTCCACGAGCAGTACTTC.

The genes are TRBV5-4 and TRBJ1-5; TRBD1 agrees at 8 bases. CDR1 SGHNT and CDR2 YYREEE come from the germline V gene (reference sequence). After removal of 5 bases from V and 4 bases from J, the junction contained 5 bases not matched to a gene. CDR3 length equals 14 residues. The CDR3 is CASSQDRENQPQHF. CDR3 sequence (DNA): TGTGCCAGCAGTCAGGACAGGGAAAATCAGCCCCAGCATTTT.